Detailed here is one T cell receptor (beta chain). At one of its ends the junction is not consistent with the germline gene, which may arise from a read error. The record originates from a study of T cells in Graves' hyperthyroidism and ophthalmopathy. Amplified regions were TCR beta CDR3 sequences from RNA transcripts. HTBI primers drove first-round RT-PCR of the TCR CDR3. TCRdb re-called the multiplex PCR reads with MiXCR, one entry per CDR3 protein. The sample comprises about 270,000 distinct CDR3 sequences, roughly 22% of which are singletons, and about 60% rests with the top ten. CDR3 length equals 15 residues. Germline V gene sequence: CDR1 MNHNS, CDR2 SASEGT. Exclusion of a patient resulted from uncontrolled infection, other autoimmune disease, pregnancy or lactation.

The sequence derives from a man aged 25 to 45 with Graves' ophthalmopathy. Sequencing was performed on blood. J is TRBJ1-1 and V is TRBV6-1; 8 bases align to TRBD1. The CDR3 reads CASNRQGAMNTGAFF. Written as DNA, the CDR3 is TGTGCCAGCAATCGGCAGGGGGCTATGAACACTGGAGCTTTCTTT.